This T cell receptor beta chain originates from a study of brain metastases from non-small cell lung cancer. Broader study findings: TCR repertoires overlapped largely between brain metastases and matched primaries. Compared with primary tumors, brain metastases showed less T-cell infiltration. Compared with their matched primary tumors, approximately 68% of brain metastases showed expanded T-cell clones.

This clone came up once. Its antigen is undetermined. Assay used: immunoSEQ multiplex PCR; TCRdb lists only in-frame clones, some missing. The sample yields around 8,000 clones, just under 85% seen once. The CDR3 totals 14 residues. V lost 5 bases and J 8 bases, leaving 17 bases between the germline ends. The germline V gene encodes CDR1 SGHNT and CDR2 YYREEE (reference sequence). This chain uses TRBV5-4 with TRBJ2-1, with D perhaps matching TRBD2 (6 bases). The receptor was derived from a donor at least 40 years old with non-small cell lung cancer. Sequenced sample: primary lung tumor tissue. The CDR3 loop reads CASRISTSGDEQFF. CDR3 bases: TGTGCCAGCAGGATCTCAACATCGGGGGATGAGCAGTTCTTC.